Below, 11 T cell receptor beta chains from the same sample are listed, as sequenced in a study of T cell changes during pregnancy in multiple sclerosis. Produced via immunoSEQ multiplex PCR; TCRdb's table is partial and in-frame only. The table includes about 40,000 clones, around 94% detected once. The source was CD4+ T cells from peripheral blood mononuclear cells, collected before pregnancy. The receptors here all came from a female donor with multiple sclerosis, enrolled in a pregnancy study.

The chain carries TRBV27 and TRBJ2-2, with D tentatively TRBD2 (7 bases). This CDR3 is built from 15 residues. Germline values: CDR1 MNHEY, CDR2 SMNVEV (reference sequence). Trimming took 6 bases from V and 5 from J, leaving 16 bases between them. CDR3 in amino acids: CASRPPGGPTGELFF. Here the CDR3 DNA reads TGTGCCAGCAGACCCCCCGGGGGGCCGACCGGGGAGCTGTTTTTT.

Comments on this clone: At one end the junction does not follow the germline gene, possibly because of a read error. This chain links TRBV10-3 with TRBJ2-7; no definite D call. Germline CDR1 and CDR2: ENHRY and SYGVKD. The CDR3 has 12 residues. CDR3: CAVSGPPYEQYF. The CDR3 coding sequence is TGTGCCGTCAGTGGGCCACCCTACGAGCAGTACTTC.

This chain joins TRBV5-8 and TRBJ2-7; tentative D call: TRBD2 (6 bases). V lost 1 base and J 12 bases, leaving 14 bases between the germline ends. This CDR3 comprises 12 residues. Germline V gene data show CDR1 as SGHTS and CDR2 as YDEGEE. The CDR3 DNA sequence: TGTGCCAGCAGCTTGCCGGGAGCCCCCCGGTACTTC. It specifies CASSLPGAPRYF. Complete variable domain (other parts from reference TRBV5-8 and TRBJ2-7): EAGVTQSPTHLIKTRGQQATLRCSPISGHTSVYWYQQALGLGLQFLLWYDEGEERNRGNFPPRFSGRQFPNYSSELNVNALELEDSALYLCASSLPGAPRYFGPGTRLTVT.

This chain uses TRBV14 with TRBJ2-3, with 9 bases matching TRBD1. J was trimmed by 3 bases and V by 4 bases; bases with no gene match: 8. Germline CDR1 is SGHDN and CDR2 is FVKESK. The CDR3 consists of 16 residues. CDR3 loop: CASSPRQGVGTDTQYF. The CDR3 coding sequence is TGTGCCAGCAGCCCCCGACAGGGGGTAGGGACAGATACGCAGTATTTT.

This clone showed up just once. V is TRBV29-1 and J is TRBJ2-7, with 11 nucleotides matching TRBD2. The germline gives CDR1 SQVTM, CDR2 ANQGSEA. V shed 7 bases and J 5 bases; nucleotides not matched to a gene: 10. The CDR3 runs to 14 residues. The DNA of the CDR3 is TGCAGCGCTGGGTCACTAGCGGGAGTTCACGAGCAGTACTTC. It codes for CSAGSLAGVHEQYF.

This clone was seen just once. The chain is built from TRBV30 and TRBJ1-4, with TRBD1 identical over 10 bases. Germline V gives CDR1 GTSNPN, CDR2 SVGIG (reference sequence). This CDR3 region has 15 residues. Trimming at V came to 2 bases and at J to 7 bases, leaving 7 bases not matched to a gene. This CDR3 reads CAWSLRTGGSEKLFF. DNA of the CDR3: TGTGCCTGGAGTCTAAGGACAGGGGGAAGTGAAAAACTGTTTTTT. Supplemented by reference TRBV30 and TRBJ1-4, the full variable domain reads SQTIHQWPATLVQPVGSPLSLECTVEGTSNPNLYWYRQAAGRGLQLLFYSVGIGQISSEVPQNLSASRPQDRQFILSSKKLLLSDSGFYLCAWSLRTGGSEKLFFGSGTQLSVL.

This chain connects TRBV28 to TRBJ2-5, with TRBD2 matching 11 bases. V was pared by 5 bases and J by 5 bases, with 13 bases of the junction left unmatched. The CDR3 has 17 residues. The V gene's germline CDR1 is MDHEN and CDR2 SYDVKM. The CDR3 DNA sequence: TGTGCCAGCAGTAGGGACGTAGCGGGAGGGCCGCGGGAGACCCAGTACTTC. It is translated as CASSRDVAGGPRETQYF.

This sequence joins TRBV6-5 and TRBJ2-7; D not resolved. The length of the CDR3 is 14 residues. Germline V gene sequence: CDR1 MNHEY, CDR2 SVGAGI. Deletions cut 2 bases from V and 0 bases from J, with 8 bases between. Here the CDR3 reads CASSYLPGSYEQYF. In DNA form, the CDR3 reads TGTGCCAGCAGTTACCTCCCGGGCTCCTACGAGCAGTACTTC.

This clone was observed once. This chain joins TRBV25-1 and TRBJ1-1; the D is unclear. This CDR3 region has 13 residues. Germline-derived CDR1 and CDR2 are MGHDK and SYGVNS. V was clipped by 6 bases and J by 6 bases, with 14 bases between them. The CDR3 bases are TGTGCCAGCAGCCAGAAAATGGACTCTGAAGCTTTCTTT. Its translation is CASSQKMDSEAFF. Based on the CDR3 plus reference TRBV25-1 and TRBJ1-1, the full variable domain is EADIYQTPRYLVIGTGKKITLECSQTMGHDKMYWYQQDPGMELHLIHYSYGVNSTEKGDLSSESTVSRIRTEHFPLTLESARPSHTSQYLCASSQKMDSEAFFGQGTRLTVV.

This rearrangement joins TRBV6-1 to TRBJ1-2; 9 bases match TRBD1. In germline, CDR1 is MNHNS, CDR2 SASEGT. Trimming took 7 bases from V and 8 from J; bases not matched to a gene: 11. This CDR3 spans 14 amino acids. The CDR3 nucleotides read TGTGCCAGCATAGTGGACAGGGGTTCGTGGGGCTACACCTTC. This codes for CASIVDRGSWGYTF.

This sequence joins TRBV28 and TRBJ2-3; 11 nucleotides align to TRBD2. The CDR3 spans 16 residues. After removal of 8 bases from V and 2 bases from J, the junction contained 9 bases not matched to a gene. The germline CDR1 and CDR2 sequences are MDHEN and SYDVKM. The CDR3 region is CASYSGLAAYTDTQYF. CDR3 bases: TGTGCCAGCTATTCGGGACTAGCGGCCTACACAGATACGCAGTATTTT.